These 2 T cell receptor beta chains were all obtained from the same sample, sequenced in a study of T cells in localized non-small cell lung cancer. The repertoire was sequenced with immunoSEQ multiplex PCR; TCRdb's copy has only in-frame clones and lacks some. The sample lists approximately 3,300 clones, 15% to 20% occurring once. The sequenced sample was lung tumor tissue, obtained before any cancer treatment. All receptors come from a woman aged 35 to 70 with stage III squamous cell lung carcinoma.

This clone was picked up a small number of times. In DNA form, the CDR3 reads TGTGCCAGCATCCCCATGGGGGCTAGCGGGAGGGCCTGGGATGAGCAGTTCTTC. Translated: CASIPMGASGRAWDEQFF. The chain employs TRBV6-8 and TRBJ2-1; 12 bases are shared with TRBD2. The CDR3 totals 18 residues. CDR1 and CDR2 (germline): MNHGY, SAAAGT. Trimming took 7 bases from V and 8 from J; bases not matched to a gene: 18.

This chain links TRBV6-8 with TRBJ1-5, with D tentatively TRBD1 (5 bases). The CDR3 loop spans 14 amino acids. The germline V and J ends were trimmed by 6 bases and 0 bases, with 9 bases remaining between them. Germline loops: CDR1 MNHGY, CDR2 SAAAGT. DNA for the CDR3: TGTGCCAGCAGCAGGGAAATTAGCAATCAGCCCCAGCATTTT. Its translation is CASSREISNQPQHF.